These T cell receptor beta chains were read from a single sample in a study of cytomegalovirus exposure and HLA in healthy donors. Assay used: immunoSEQ multiplex PCR; TCRdb lists only in-frame clones, some missing. Of some 170,000 clones listed, 70% to 85% are singletons. The source material was PBMCs. The origin of the receptors is a human donor in good health. Each CDR3 is given with its conserved first and last residue. A D gene is named only where the DNA matches it firmly. Clone size is given for some rows only: seen once, a few or many times, or a class if the clone is expanded.

>TRBJ2-7|TRBV18|-|-
CASSPRLNSRVLPYEQYF
TGTGCCAGCTCACCAAGATTAAATTCGCGGGTATTGCCTTACGAGCAGTACTTC
>TRBJ1-2|TRBV4-1|TRBD1|-
CASSQDHRGNGYTF
TGCGCCAGCAGCCAAGATCACAGGGGGAATGGCTACACCTTC
>TRBJ2-5|TRBV5-6|TRBD1|-
CASSASGGGETQYF
TGTGCCAGCAGCGCCTCAGGGGGCGGTGAGACCCAGTACTTC
>TRBJ1-2|TRBV7-8|-|-
CASSQAYGYTF
TGTGCCAGCAGCCAAGCTTATGGCTACACCTTC
>TRBJ1-4|TRBV7-6|TRBD1|-
CASKRRGATNEKLFF
TGTGCCAGCAAACGCAGGGGGGCAACTAATGAAAAACTGTTTTTT
>TRBJ1-2|TRBV7-9|TRBD1|-
CASSLLQGDGYTF
TGTGCCAGCAGCTTACTACAGGGGGACGGCTACACCTTC
>TRBJ1-2|TRBV27|-|-
CASSSNRIANYGYTF
TGTGCCAGCAGTTCGAACAGGATAGCTAACTATGGCTACACCTTC
>TRBJ2-3|TRBV18|-|-
CASSPQGSLPDTQYF
TGTGCCAGCTCACCACAGGGGTCTTTGCCAGATACGCAGTATTTT
>TRBJ2-5|TRBV4-3|TRBD1|-
CASSQEWDREETQYF
TGCGCCAGCAGCCAAGAGTGGGACAGGGAAGAGACCCAGTACTTC
>TRBJ1-2|TRBV27|TRBD1|-
CASRPDRDYGYTF
TGTGCCAGCAGACCTGACAGGGACTATGGCTACACCTTC
>TRBJ1-1|TRBV2|-|once
CASIPGRGAVTEAFF
TGTGCCAGCATCCCCGGTCGGGGGGCGGTCACTGAAGCTTTCTTT
>TRBJ1-5|TRBV4-1|TRBD1|-
CASSQGGTGEQPQHF
TGCGCCAGCAGCCAAGGGGGGACAGGGGAACAGCCCCAGCATTTT
>TRBJ1-4|TRBV7-2|-|-
CASSLAGGANEKLFF
TGTGCCAGCAGCTTAGCGGGGGGGGCTAATGAAAAACTGTTTTTT
>TRBJ2-5|TRBV4-3|-|-
CASSLLGADQETQYF
TGCGCCAGCAGCTTGTTAGGGGCTGACCAAGAGACCCAGTACTTC
>TRBJ1-5|TRBV2|TRBD1|-
CASSGQGLNQPQHF
TGTGCCAGCAGCGGACAGGGTCTCAATCAGCCCCAGCATTTT
>TRBJ2-7|TRBV7-6|TRBD1|-
CASSLRDSSYEQYF
TGTGCCAGCAGCCTCCGGGACAGTTCCTACGAGCAGTACTTC
>TRBJ1-2|TRBV29-1|-|-
CSVSGTKGYTF
TGCAGCGTTTCCGGGACAAAAGGCTACACCTTC
>TRBJ2-1|TRBV15|TRBD2|-
CATSKGLAGYNEQFF
TGTGCCACCAGCAAGGGACTAGCTGGGTACAATGAGCAGTTCTTC
>TRBJ2-3|TRBV19|-|-
CASSISPGYTDTQYF
TGTGCCAGTAGTATTAGCCCAGGGTACACAGATACGCAGTATTTT
>TRBJ2-7|TRBV18|-|-
CASSRRGGGASYEQYF
TGTGCCAGCTCACGCAGAGGCGGGGGCGCATCCTACGAGCAGTACTTC
>TRBJ2-5|TRBV28|TRBD2|-
CASSFPSGGGETQYF
TGTGCCAGCAGTTTCCCAAGCGGGGGTGGGGAGACCCAGTACTTC
>TRBJ1-5|TRBV6-1|-|few
CASNQWAQPQHF
TGTGCCAGCAACCAGTGGGCTCAGCCCCAGCATTTT
>TRBJ2-1|TRBV6-6|-|-
CASSYALGQFF
TGTGCCAGCAGTTACGCGCTCGGGCAGTTCTTC
>TRBJ1-6|TRBV5-1|-|-
CASSPNDRIQNSPLHF
TGCGCCAGCAGCCCGAACGACAGGATCCAGAATTCACCCCTCCACTTT
>TRBJ1-2|TRBV9|-|once
CASSVEQGLGVYGYTF
TGTGCCAGCAGCGTTGAACAGGGATTGGGGGTGTATGGCTACACCTTC
>TRBJ2-3|TRBV10-3|TRBD2|once
CAISESLSGGTDTQYF
TGTGCCATCAGTGAGTCGCTTAGCGGGGGCACAGATACGCAGTATTTT
>TRBJ1-1|TRBV9|-|-
CASSLGTYTEAFF
TGTGCCAGCAGCCTAGGGACTTACACTGAAGCTTTCTTT
>TRBJ1-4|TRBV9|TRBD1|-
CASSGSRGLANEKLFF
TGTGCCAGCAGCGGATCTAGGGGGCTGGCTAATGAAAAACTGTTTTTT
>TRBJ1-1|TRBV5-1|TRBD1|few
CASSLEQGATEAFF
TGCGCCAGCAGCTTAGAACAGGGGGCGACTGAAGCTTTCTTT
>TRBJ2-7|TRBV30|-|-
CAWSDGNYEQYF
TGTGCCTGGAGTGACGGTAACTACGAGCAGTACTTC